Listed below are T cell receptor beta chains from one sample, sequenced in a study of CD8+CD57+ T cells in acquired aplastic anemia. One entry per CDR3 protein results from TCRdb running MiXCR on the reads. The data contain some 82,000 distinct CDR3 sequences, approximately 46% of them singletons. Sequencing was performed on sorted CD4+, CD8+, or CD8+CD57+ T cells (not recorded which) from PBMCs. The receptors shown here come from a human donor in good health, serving as a control. Each CDR3 is given with its conserved first and last residue. D genes are given only for firm matches. A clone size is listed for some rows: how often the clone was seen (once, few, many), or a class if it is expanded.

D gene: -
V gene: TRBV29-1
clone size: -
J gene: TRBJ2-3
CDR3 protein: CSSQAGVDTQYF
CDR3 DNA: TGCAGCAGCCAGGCAGGAGTCGATACGCAGTATTTT

D gene: TRBD2
V gene: TRBV20-1
clone size: -
J gene: TRBJ2-3
CDR3 protein: CSAPGLAGEGSTDTQYF
CDR3 DNA: TGCAGTGCTCCGGGACTAGCGGGAGAGGGGAGCACAGATACGCAGTATTTT

D gene: TRBD1
V gene: TRBV2
clone size: -
J gene: TRBJ1-2
CDR3 protein: CASSSTGGYDGYTF
CDR3 DNA: TGTGCCAGCAGTAGTACAGGGGGCTACGATGGCTACACCTTC

D gene: TRBD1
V gene: TRBV19
clone size: few
J gene: TRBJ1-2
CDR3 protein: CASSTLRQGDYGYTF
CDR3 DNA: TGTGCCAGTAGTACCCTCCGGCAGGGGGACTATGGCTACACCTTC

D gene: -
V gene: TRBV27
clone size: once
J gene: TRBJ1-1
CDR3 protein: CASSSETANTEAFF
CDR3 DNA: TGTGCCAGCAGTTCCGAGACGGCGAACACTGAAGCTTTCTTT

D gene: -
V gene: TRBV7-9
clone size: many
J gene: TRBJ1-2
CDR3 protein: CASSPGAPYGYTF
CDR3 DNA: TGTGCCAGCAGCCCGGGTGCTCCCTATGGCTACACCTTC

D gene: -
V gene: TRBV29-1
clone size: few
J gene: TRBJ2-5
CDR3 protein: CSVESRGVQETQYF
CDR3 DNA: TGCAGCGTTGAGTCGCGGGGAGTTCAAGAGACCCAGTACTTC

D gene: -
V gene: TRBV5-4
clone size: -
J gene: TRBJ1-4
CDR3 protein: CASNSDTANEKLFF
CDR3 DNA: TGTGCCAGCAACTCGGACACGGCTAATGAAAAACTGTTTTTT

D gene: -
V gene: TRBV10-3
clone size: -
J gene: TRBJ1-2
CDR3 protein: CAISESGGTNYGYTF
CDR3 DNA: TGTGCCATCAGTGAGTCGGGAGGGACAAACTATGGCTACACCTTC

D gene: TRBD1
V gene: TRBV6-4
clone size: -
J gene: TRBJ1-1
CDR3 protein: CASSSGQGLNTEAFF
CDR3 DNA: TGTGCCAGCAGTTCCGGACAGGGCCTGAACACTGAAGCTTTCTTT

D gene: -
V gene: TRBV19
clone size: many
J gene: TRBJ2-6
CDR3 protein: CASSGSGANVLTF
CDR3 DNA: TGTGCCAGTAGTGGGTCTGGGGCCAACGTCCTGACTTTC

D gene: -
V gene: TRBV9
clone size: -
J gene: TRBJ2-7
CDR3 protein: CASSPRGDTYEQYF
CDR3 DNA: TGTGCCAGCAGTCCACGGGGAGACACCTACGAGCAGTACTTC

D gene: -
V gene: TRBV25-1
clone size: -
J gene: TRBJ1-1
CDR3 protein: CASSPGHGDTEAFF
CDR3 DNA: TGTGCCAGCAGCCCGGGGCATGGGGACACTGAAGCTTTCTTT

D gene: -
V gene: TRBV24-1
clone size: many
J gene: TRBJ1-5
CDR3 protein: CATSVGRNQPQHF
CDR3 DNA: TGTGCCACCAGTGTAGGTCGAAATCAGCCCCAGCATTTT

D gene: -
V gene: TRBV24-1
clone size: -
J gene: TRBJ2-5
CDR3 protein: CATSDPSGQGETQYF
CDR3 DNA: TGTGCCACCAGTGACCCGAGTGGGCAAGGCGAGACCCAGTACTTC

D gene: -
V gene: TRBV27
clone size: -
J gene: TRBJ1-2
CDR3 protein: CASSPSGASNYGYTF
CDR3 DNA: TGTGCCAGCAGTCCCTCCGGGGCGTCTAACTATGGCTACACCTTC

D gene: -
V gene: TRBV20-1
clone size: many
J gene: TRBJ2-7
CDR3 protein: CSARSVSDLARGIYEQYF
CDR3 DNA: TGCAGTGCTAGATCAGTTTCGGACCTAGCTCGTGGAATTTACGAGCAGTACTTC

D gene: TRBD1
V gene: TRBV10-1
clone size: -
J gene: TRBJ2-2
CDR3 protein: CASSESGQGELFF
CDR3 DNA: TGCGCCAGCAGTGAGTCGGGACAGGGGGAGCTGTTTTTT

D gene: -
V gene: TRBV2
clone size: many
J gene: TRBJ1-6
CDR3 protein: CASRTGGGNSPLHF
CDR3 DNA: TGTGCCAGCAGAACTGGCGGGGGAAATTCACCCCTCCACTTT

D gene: -
V gene: TRBV25-1
clone size: few
J gene: TRBJ1-2
CDR3 protein: CASSGTTYGYTF
CDR3 DNA: TGTGCCAGCAGTGGGACAACCTATGGCTACACCTTC

D gene: -
V gene: TRBV27
clone size: few
J gene: TRBJ2-1
CDR3 protein: CASSMSPIPGYEQFF
CDR3 DNA: TGTGCCAGCAGTATGAGTCCAATCCCGGGCTATGAGCAGTTCTTC

D gene: -
V gene: TRBV25-1
clone size: few
J gene: TRBJ1-6
CDR3 protein: CASSVAGGNSPLHF
CDR3 DNA: TGTGCCAGCAGCGTAGCCGGGGGCAATTCACCCCTCCACTTT

D gene: -
V gene: TRBV7-2
clone size: -
J gene: TRBJ2-5
CDR3 protein: CASSFSYAETQYF
CDR3 DNA: TGTGCCAGCAGCTTTTCTTATGCCGAGACCCAGTACTTC

D gene: -
V gene: TRBV11-2
clone size: -
J gene: TRBJ1-1
CDR3 protein: CASSRKGDRNWSMNTEAFF
CDR3 DNA: TGTGCCAGCAGCCGGAAAGGAGACAGAAATTGGTCAATGAACACTGAAGCTTTCTTT

D gene: TRBD2
V gene: TRBV27
clone size: few
J gene: TRBJ2-7
CDR3 protein: CASSLVGGAHEQYF
CDR3 DNA: TGTGCCAGCAGTTTAGTCGGGGGGGCGCATGAGCAGTACTTC

D gene: -
V gene: TRBV6-1
clone size: -
J gene: TRBJ2-2
CDR3 protein: CASSEDVRSSGELFF
CDR3 DNA: TGTGCCAGCAGTGAAGATGTCAGGTCTTCTGGGGAGCTGTTTTTT

D gene: -
V gene: TRBV11-2
clone size: -
J gene: TRBJ1-1
CDR3 protein: CASSSGTWGNTEAFF
CDR3 DNA: TGTGCCAGCAGCTCAGGGACCTGGGGGAACACTGAAGCTTTCTTT

D gene: -
V gene: TRBV25-1
clone size: -
J gene: TRBJ2-3
CDR3 protein: CASSDGTYTDTQYF
CDR3 DNA: TGTGCCAGCAGTGATGGGACATACACAGATACGCAGTATTTT

D gene: TRBD1
V gene: TRBV9
clone size: -
J gene: TRBJ1-2
CDR3 protein: CASSVDGQGVYGYTF
CDR3 DNA: TGTGCCAGCAGCGTAGATGGACAGGGGGTCTATGGCTACACCTTC

D gene: -
V gene: TRBV7-2
clone size: -
J gene: TRBJ2-3
CDR3 protein: CASSPRVADTQYF
CDR3 DNA: TGTGCCAGCAGCCCTCGCGTCGCAGATACGCAGTATTTT

D gene: -
V gene: TRBV19
clone size: -
J gene: TRBJ2-3
CDR3 protein: CASSIQSSTDTQYF
CDR3 DNA: TGTGCCAGTAGTATACAAAGCAGCACAGATACGCAGTATTTT

D gene: TRBD1
V gene: TRBV7-6
clone size: -
J gene: TRBJ2-7
CDR3 protein: CASSQGVEDEQYF
CDR3 DNA: TGTGCCAGCAGCCAGGGGGTGGAGGACGAGCAGTACTTC

D gene: -
V gene: TRBV6-1
clone size: few
J gene: TRBJ2-1
CDR3 protein: CASREPDTNEQFF
CDR3 DNA: TGTGCCAGCCGAGAGCCAGATACCAATGAGCAGTTCTTC

D gene: TRBD2
V gene: TRBV25-1
clone size: -
J gene: TRBJ2-3
CDR3 protein: CARVRAGGRDTQYF
CDR3 DNA: TGTGCTAGAGTGAGAGCGGGGGGGCGAGATACGCAGTATTTT

D gene: -
V gene: TRBV7-9
clone size: many
J gene: TRBJ1-4
CDR3 protein: CASSPDNEKLFF
CDR3 DNA: TGTGCCAGCAGCCCCGATAATGAAAAACTGTTTTTT

D gene: -
V gene: TRBV2
clone size: -
J gene: TRBJ1-2
CDR3 protein: CASMARVSGNGYTF
CDR3 DNA: TGTGCCAGCATGGCGAGGGTGTCGGGTAATGGCTACACCTTC

D gene: TRBD1
V gene: TRBV2
clone size: -
J gene: TRBJ1-2
CDR3 protein: CASSGTGAGYTF
CDR3 DNA: TGTGCCAGCAGCGGGACAGGGGCTGGCTACACCTTC

D gene: -
V gene: TRBV5-6
clone size: once
J gene: TRBJ2-5
CDR3 protein: CASSFSTEETQYF
CDR3 DNA: TGTGCCAGCAGCTTCTCGACAGAAGAGACCCAGTACTTC

D gene: TRBD1
V gene: TRBV19
clone size: few
J gene: TRBJ2-7
CDR3 protein: CASSMGTGGAYEQYF
CDR3 DNA: TGTGCCAGTAGTATGGGGACAGGGGGGGCCTACGAGCAGTACTTC

D gene: TRBD1
V gene: TRBV5-1
clone size: -
J gene: TRBJ2-7
CDR3 protein: CASSITGDYEQYF
CDR3 DNA: TGCGCCAGCAGCATAACAGGGGACTACGAGCAGTACTTC

D gene: TRBD2
V gene: TRBV10-3
clone size: -
J gene: TRBJ2-1
CDR3 protein: CAISTRDYYAGEQFF
CDR3 DNA: TGTGCCATCAGTACCCGGGACTACTACGCGGGTGAGCAGTTCTTC

D gene: TRBD1
V gene: TRBV24-1
clone size: once
J gene: TRBJ2-1
CDR3 protein: CATSDAGTVTQASSYNEQFF
CDR3 DNA: TGTGCCACCAGTGACGCCGGGACAGTCACACAAGCCAGCTCCTACAATGAGCAGTTCTTC

D gene: TRBD1
V gene: TRBV11-1
clone size: -
J gene: TRBJ2-7
CDR3 protein: CASRSSRFGTGSSYEQYF
CDR3 DNA: TGTGCCAGCAGATCCTCAAGATTCGGGACAGGCAGCTCCTACGAGCAGTACTTC

D gene: -
V gene: TRBV9
clone size: many
J gene: TRBJ2-5
CDR3 protein: CASSEEGTQETQYF
CDR3 DNA: TGTGCCAGCAGCGAGGAGGGGACGCAAGAGACCCAGTACTTC

D gene: -
V gene: TRBV2
clone size: -
J gene: TRBJ2-7
CDR3 protein: CASFQGWREQYF
CDR3 DNA: TGTGCCAGCTTTCAGGGCTGGCGCGAGCAGTACTTC

D gene: -
V gene: TRBV5-1
clone size: many
J gene: TRBJ1-1
CDR3 protein: CASSLIRNTEAFF
CDR3 DNA: TGCGCCAGCAGCTTGATCCGAAACACTGAAGCTTTCTTT

D gene: TRBD1
V gene: TRBV6-1
clone size: many
J gene: TRBJ1-2
CDR3 protein: CASNTGDRWGYTF
CDR3 DNA: TGTGCCAGCAATACAGGGGACAGGTGGGGCTACACCTTC

D gene: -
V gene: TRBV11-2
clone size: few
J gene: TRBJ1-4
CDR3 protein: CASSTRLGEKLFF
CDR3 DNA: TGTGCCAGCAGCACACGACTCGGGGAAAAACTGTTTTTT

D gene: TRBD2
V gene: TRBV20-1
clone size: -
J gene: TRBJ2-1
CDR3 protein: CSATGLAGGNEQFF
CDR3 DNA: TGCAGTGCTACTGGACTAGCGGGAGGCAATGAGCAGTTCTTC

D gene: -
V gene: TRBV19
clone size: few
J gene: TRBJ1-5
CDR3 protein: CASSLPGASNQPQHF
CDR3 DNA: TGTGCCAGTAGTCTTCCCGGGGCTAGCAATCAGCCCCAGCATTTT

D gene: TRBD1
V gene: TRBV15
clone size: -
J gene: TRBJ2-7
CDR3 protein: CATSPTRDSIRQYF
CDR3 DNA: TGTGCCACCAGCCCAACCCGGGACAGTATAAGGCAGTACTTC

D gene: -
V gene: TRBV20-1
clone size: -
J gene: TRBJ2-7
CDR3 protein: CSAKGVGTYEQYF
CDR3 DNA: TGCAGTGCCAAGGGGGTGGGCACCTACGAGCAGTACTTC

D gene: TRBD2
V gene: TRBV27
clone size: few
J gene: TRBJ2-7
CDR3 protein: CASSLSPVPGLAGETEQYF
CDR3 DNA: TGTGCCAGCAGTTTATCGCCCGTCCCGGGACTAGCGGGGGAGACCGAGCAGTACTTC

D gene: -
V gene: TRBV2
clone size: once
J gene: TRBJ2-7
CDR3 protein: CATQEDGGTYEQYF
CDR3 DNA: TGTGCCACCCAAGAGGACGGAGGGACCTACGAGCAGTACTTC

D gene: -
V gene: TRBV10-1
clone size: many
J gene: TRBJ1-2
CDR3 protein: CASSETRGVDGYTF
CDR3 DNA: TGCGCCAGCAGCGAAACGAGGGGTGTGGATGGCTACACCTTC